This T cell receptor beta chain was obtained from a study of shared clonotypes between healthy human individuals. With 5 bases removed from V and 1 base from J, the gap between germline ends came to 9 bases. The germline V gene has CDR1 SGHAT and CDR2 FQNNGV. The CDR3 contains 15 residues. The protocol was immunoSEQ multiplex PCR, while the TCRdb copy is restricted to in-frame clones and leaves out a portion. The data contain about 480,000 clones, roughly 79% of them singletons. This TCR was sampled from a woman aged 40 to 49 in good health. Some clones in this sample may be carry-over from other donors' samples. The chain uses TRBV11-2 and TRBJ2-6; no clear D. The sample consisted of PBMCs. CDR3 loop: CASSLGWSGANVLTF. CDR3 sequence (DNA): TGTGCCAGCAGCCTCGGCTGGTCTGGGGCCAACGTCCTGACTTTC.